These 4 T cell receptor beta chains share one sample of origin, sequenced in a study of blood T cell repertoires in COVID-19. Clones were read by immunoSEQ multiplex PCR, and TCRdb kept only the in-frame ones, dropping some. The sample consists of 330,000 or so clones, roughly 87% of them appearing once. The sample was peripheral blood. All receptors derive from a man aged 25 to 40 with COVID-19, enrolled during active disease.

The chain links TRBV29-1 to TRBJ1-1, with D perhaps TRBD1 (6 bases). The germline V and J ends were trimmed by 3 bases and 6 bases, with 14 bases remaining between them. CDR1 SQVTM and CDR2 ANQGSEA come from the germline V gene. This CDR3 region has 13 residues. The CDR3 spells CSVEGGPVPEAFF. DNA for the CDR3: TGCAGCGTTGAGGGGGGGCCGGTCCCTGAAGCTTTCTTT. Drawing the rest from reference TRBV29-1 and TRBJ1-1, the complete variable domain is SAVISQKPSRDICQRGTSLTIQCQVDSQVTMMFWYRQQPGQSLTLIATANQGSEATYESGFVIDKFPISRPNLTFSTLTVSNMSPEDSSIYLCSVEGGPVPEAFFGQGTRLTVV.

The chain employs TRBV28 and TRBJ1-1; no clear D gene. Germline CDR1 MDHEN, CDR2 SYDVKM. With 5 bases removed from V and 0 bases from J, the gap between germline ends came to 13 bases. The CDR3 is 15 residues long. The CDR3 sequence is CASSPNPGMNTEAFF. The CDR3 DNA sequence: TGTGCCAGCAGTCCAAACCCGGGGATGAACACTGAAGCTTTCTTT.

CDR3 amino acids: CASSVGLTNEKLFF. The CDR3 region has the DNA TGTGCCAGCAGCGTGGGACTCACTAATGAAAAACTGTTTTTT. This chain connects TRBV9 to TRBJ1-4, with D tentatively TRBD1 (5 bases). Germline CDR1 reads SGDLS; CDR2 reads YYNGEE. The length of the CDR3 is 14 residues. With 2 bases removed from V and 2 bases from J, the gap between germline ends came to 7 bases.

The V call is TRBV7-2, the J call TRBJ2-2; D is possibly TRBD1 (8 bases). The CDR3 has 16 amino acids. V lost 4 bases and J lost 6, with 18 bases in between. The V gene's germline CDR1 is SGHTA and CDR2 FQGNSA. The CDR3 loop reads CASSSGQGGFAGELFF. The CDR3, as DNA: TGTGCCAGCAGCTCCGGACAGGGAGGGTTCGCCGGGGAGCTGTTTTTT.